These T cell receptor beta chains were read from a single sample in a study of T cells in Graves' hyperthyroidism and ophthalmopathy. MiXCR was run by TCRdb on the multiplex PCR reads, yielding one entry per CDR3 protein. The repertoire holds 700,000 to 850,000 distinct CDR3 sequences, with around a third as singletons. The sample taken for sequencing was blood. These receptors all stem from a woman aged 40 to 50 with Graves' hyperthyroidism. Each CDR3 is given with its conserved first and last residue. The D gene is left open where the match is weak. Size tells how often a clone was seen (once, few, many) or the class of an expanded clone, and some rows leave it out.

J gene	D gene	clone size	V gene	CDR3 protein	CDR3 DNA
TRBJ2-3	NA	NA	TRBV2	CASNPADTQYF	TGTGCCAGCAACCCCGCGGATACGCAGTATTTT
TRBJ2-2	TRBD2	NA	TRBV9	CASSPGLAGGAGELFF	TGTGCCAGCAGCCCCGGCCTAGCGGGGGGGGCCGGGGAGCTGTTTTTT
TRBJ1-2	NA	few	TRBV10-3	CAISPSGRSIGGYTF	TGTGCCATCAGTCCTTCGGGACGGAGCATCGGGGGCTACACCTTC
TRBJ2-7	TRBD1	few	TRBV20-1	CSASVGTAIYEQYF	TGCAGTGCTTCAGTCGGGACAGCGATCTACGAGCAGTACTTC
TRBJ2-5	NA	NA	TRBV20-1	CSPGPSSTDTQYF	TGCAGCCCGGGGCCTAGCAGCACAGATACGCAGTACTTC
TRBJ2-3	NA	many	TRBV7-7	CASSHQSTDTQYF	TGTGCTAGCAGCCACCAGAGCACAGATACGCAGTATTTT
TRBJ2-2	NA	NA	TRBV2	CASSPRRQNTGELFF	TGTGCCAGCAGTCCTAGGAGACAGAACACCGGGGAGCTGTTTTTT
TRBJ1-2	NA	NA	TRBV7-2	CASSLLTGQRYGYTF	TGTGCCAGCAGCTTACTGACGGGACAACGCTATGGCTACACCTTC
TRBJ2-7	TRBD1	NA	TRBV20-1	CSVGTGGTYEQYF	TGCAGTGTCGGTACAGGGGGCACCTACGAGCAGTACTTC
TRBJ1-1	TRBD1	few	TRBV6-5	CASSRQGEAFF	TGTGCCAGCAGCAGACAGGGCGAAGCTTTCTTT
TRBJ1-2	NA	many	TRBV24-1	CATSDSVNYGYTF	TGTGCCACCAGTGATTCAGTAAACTATGGCTACACCTTC
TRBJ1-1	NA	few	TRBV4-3	CASSQEVRQSAFF	TGCGCCAGCAGCCAAGAGGTTCGTCAGTCGGCTTTCTTT
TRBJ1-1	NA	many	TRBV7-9	CASSFGLLSEAFF	TGTGCCAGCAGCTTCGGACTCCTCTCAGAAGCTTTCTTT
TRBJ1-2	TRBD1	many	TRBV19	CASSIEAGGENYGYTF	TGTGCCAGTAGTATAGAGGCAGGGGGCGAGAACTATGGCTACACCTTC
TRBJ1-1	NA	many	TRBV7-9	CASRWEGERTEAFF	TGTGCCAGCCGGTGGGAGGGGGAAAGGACTGAAGCTTTCTTT
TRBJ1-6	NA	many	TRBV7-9	CASSLGRDDSPLHF	TGTGCCAGCAGCTTGGGCAGGGATGATTCACCCCTCCACTTT
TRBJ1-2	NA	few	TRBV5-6	CASSPDPPTWGRWGYTF	TGTGCCAGCAGCCCGGACCCCCCTACTTGGGGGCGATGGGGCTACACCTTC
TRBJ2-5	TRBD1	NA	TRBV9	CASSAQDREVETQYF	TGTGCCAGCAGCGCCCAGGACAGGGAAGTTGAGACCCAGTACTTC
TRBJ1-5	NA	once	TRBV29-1	CIPRRKGGGQPQHF	TGCATCCCAAGGCGGAAAGGAGGAGGGCAGCCCCAGCATTTT